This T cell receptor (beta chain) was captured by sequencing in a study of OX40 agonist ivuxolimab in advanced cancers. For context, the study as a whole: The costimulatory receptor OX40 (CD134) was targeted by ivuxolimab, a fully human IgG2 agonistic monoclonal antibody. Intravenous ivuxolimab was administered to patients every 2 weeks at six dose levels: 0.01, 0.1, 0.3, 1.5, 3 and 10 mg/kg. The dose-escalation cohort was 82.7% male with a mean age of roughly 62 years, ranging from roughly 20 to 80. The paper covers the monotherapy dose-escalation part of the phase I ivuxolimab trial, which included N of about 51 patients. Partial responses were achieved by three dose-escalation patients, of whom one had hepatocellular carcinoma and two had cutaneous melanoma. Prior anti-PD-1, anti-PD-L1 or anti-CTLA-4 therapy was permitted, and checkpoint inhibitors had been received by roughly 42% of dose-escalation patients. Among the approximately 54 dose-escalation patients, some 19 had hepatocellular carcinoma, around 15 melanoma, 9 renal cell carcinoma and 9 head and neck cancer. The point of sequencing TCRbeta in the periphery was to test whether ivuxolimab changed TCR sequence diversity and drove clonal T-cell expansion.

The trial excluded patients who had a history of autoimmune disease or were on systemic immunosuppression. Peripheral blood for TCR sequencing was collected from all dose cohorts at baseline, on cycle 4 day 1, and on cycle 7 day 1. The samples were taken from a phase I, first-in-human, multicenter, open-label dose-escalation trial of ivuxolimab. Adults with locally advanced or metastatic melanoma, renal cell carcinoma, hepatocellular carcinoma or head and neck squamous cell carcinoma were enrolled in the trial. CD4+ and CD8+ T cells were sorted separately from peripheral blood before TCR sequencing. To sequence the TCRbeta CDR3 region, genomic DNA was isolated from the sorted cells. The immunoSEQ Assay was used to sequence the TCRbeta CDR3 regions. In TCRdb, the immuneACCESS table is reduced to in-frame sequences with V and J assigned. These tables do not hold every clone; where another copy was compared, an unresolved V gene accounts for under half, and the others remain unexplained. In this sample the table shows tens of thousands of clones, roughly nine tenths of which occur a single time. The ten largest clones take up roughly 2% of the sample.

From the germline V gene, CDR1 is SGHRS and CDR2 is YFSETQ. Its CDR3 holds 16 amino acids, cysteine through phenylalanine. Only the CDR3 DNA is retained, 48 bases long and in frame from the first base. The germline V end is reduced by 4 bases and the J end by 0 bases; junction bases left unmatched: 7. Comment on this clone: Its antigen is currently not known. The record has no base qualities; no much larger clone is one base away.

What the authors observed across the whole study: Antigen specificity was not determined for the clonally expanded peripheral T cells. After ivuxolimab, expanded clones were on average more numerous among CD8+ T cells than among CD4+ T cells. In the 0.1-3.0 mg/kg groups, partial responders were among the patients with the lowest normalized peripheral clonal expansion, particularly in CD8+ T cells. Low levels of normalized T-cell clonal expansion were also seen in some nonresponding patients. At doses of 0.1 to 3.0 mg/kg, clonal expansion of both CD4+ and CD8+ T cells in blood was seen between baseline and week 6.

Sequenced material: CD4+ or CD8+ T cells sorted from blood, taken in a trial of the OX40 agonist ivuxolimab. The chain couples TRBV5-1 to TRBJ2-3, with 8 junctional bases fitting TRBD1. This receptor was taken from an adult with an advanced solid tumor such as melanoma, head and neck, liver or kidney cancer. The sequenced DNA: TGCGCCAGCAGCCCCCGGACAGGGACTAGCACAGATACGCAGTATTTT. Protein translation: CASSPRTGTSTDTQYF. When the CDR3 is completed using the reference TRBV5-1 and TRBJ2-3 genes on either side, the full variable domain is KAGVTQTPRYLIKTRGQQVTLSCSPISGHRSVSWYQQTPGQGLQFLFEYFSETQRNKGNFPGRFSGRQFSNSRSEMNVSTLELGDSALYLCASSPRTGTSTDTQYFGPGTRLTVL.